Listed below are T cell receptor beta chains from one sample, sequenced in a study of CD8 T cells in ankylosing spondylitis. One entry per CDR3 protein, called by TCRdb with MiXCR from the 5' RACE reads. The sample carries 150,000 to 200,000 distinct CDR3 sequences, roughly 10% recorded once. The sample was blood, either unsorted or a sorted T cell fraction (not recorded which). All receptors come from a male donor with ankylosing spondylitis or in good health (not recorded which). The CDR3 runs from the conserved cysteine through the conserved F or W. A D gene is named only where the DNA matches it firmly. Not all rows give a size; the values are once, few, many and, for expanded clones, a class.

D gene: -
clone size: -
V gene: TRBV6-5
J gene: TRBJ2-2
CDR3 DNA: TGTGCCAGCAGTTACGGGGGACTCGGTTTTTCCGGGGAGCTGTTTTTT
CDR3 protein: CASSYGGLGFSGELFF

D gene: TRBD2
clone size: few
V gene: TRBV10-3
J gene: TRBJ2-4
CDR3 DNA: TGTGCCATCAGTGCCCCGAGGACTAGCGGAGAAACGGGAAACATTCAGTACTTC
CDR3 protein: CAISAPRTSGETGNIQYF

D gene: TRBD1
clone size: -
V gene: TRBV7-9
J gene: TRBJ1-2
CDR3 DNA: TGTGCCAGCAGCTTAGGGGACAGGGGGTCCTATGGCTACACCTTC
CDR3 protein: CASSLGDRGSYGYTF

D gene: -
clone size: many
V gene: TRBV20-1
J gene: TRBJ2-5
CDR3 DNA: TGCAGTGCTCAGAGGCTAGGACCTAAGGGGACCCAGTACTTC
CDR3 protein: CSAQRLGPKGTQYF

D gene: -
clone size: many
V gene: TRBV5-1
J gene: TRBJ1-2
CDR3 DNA: TGCGCCAGCAGCCCCTCGGGGGACTATGGCTACACCTTC
CDR3 protein: CASSPSGDYGYTF

D gene: TRBD1
clone size: few
V gene: TRBV7-9
J gene: TRBJ2-1
CDR3 DNA: TGTGCCAGCAGCCCGGGACAGGGCAACAATGAGCAGTTCTTC
CDR3 protein: CASSPGQGNNEQFF

D gene: -
clone size: -
V gene: TRBV5-6
J gene: TRBJ2-6
CDR3 DNA: TGTGCCAGCACCGTCGGGGGGGCCAACGTCCTGACTTTC
CDR3 protein: CASTVGGANVLTF

D gene: TRBD1
clone size: many
V gene: TRBV12-3/TRBV12-4
J gene: TRBJ2-5
CDR3 DNA: TGTGCCAGCAGTTTAGCATCCGGGACAGGGTTAAGAACGGCCAACCAAGAGACCCAGTACTTC
CDR3 protein: CASSLASGTGLRTANQETQYF

D gene: -
clone size: many
V gene: TRBV20-1
J gene: TRBJ2-7
CDR3 DNA: TGCAGTGCTAGAGGCGGCAGGGTTTACGAGCAGTACTTC
CDR3 protein: CSARGGRVYEQYF

D gene: TRBD2
clone size: many
V gene: TRBV12-3/TRBV12-4
J gene: TRBJ2-2
CDR3 DNA: TGTGCCAGCAGTTTAGCAACTAGCGGGAGGAACACCGGGGAGCTGTTTTTT
CDR3 protein: CASSLATSGRNTGELFF

D gene: -
clone size: -
V gene: TRBV29-1
J gene: TRBJ2-5
CDR3 DNA: TGCAGCGTTGGACTAGGGGAGACCCAGTACTTC
CDR3 protein: CSVGLGETQYF

D gene: TRBD2
clone size: -
V gene: TRBV5-1
J gene: TRBJ2-2
CDR3 DNA: TGCGCCAGCAGCAGAACACTAGCGGGAACCGGGGAGCTGTTTTTT
CDR3 protein: CASSRTLAGTGELFF

D gene: -
clone size: -
V gene: TRBV20-1
J gene: TRBJ2-3
CDR3 DNA: TGCAGTGCTAGCGAGAGCACAGATACGCAGTATTTT
CDR3 protein: CSASESTDTQYF

D gene: -
clone size: -
V gene: TRBV5-6
J gene: TRBJ1-4
CDR3 DNA: TGTGCCAGCAGCTTGGGCCACGGGAAAGCAACTAATGAAAAACTGTTTTTT
CDR3 protein: CASSLGHGKATNEKLFF

D gene: -
clone size: many
V gene: TRBV5-1
J gene: TRBJ2-5
CDR3 DNA: TGCGCCAGCAGCTTGGGATTTCCCCAAGAGACCCAGTACTTC
CDR3 protein: CASSLGFPQETQYF

D gene: TRBD2
clone size: many
V gene: TRBV10-2
J gene: TRBJ2-3
CDR3 DNA: TGCGCCAGCACCTTAGCGGGAGAGGCAGATACGCAGTATTTT
CDR3 protein: CASTLAGEADTQYF

D gene: TRBD2
clone size: few
V gene: TRBV7-9
J gene: TRBJ2-7
CDR3 DNA: TGTGCCAGCAGCCGGGGGGGGCTAGTAACCTACGAGCAGTACTTC
CDR3 protein: CASSRGGLVTYEQYF

D gene: -
clone size: -
V gene: TRBV27
J gene: TRBJ1-4
CDR3 DNA: TGTGCCAGCAGTCTGGGATGGGGGGATGAAAAACTGTTTTTT
CDR3 protein: CASSLGWGDEKLFF

D gene: -
clone size: -
V gene: TRBV5-6
J gene: TRBJ1-4
CDR3 DNA: TGTGCCAGCAGCTTGGCCCTTACTGCATATGAAAAACTGTTTTTT
CDR3 protein: CASSLALTAYEKLFF

D gene: -
clone size: -
V gene: TRBV10-3
J gene: TRBJ2-5
CDR3 DNA: TGTGCCATCAGTGAATCAGGGGCCGAGACCCAGTACTTC
CDR3 protein: CAISESGAETQYF

D gene: -
clone size: -
V gene: TRBV18
J gene: TRBJ2-6
CDR3 DNA: TGTGCCAGCTCACGAAATCTCCGGGACGCAATAGCAATCTCTGGGGCCAACGTCCTGACTTTC
CDR3 protein: CASSRNLRDAIAISGANVLTF

D gene: -
clone size: many
V gene: TRBV7-2
J gene: TRBJ2-3
CDR3 DNA: TGTGCCAGCAGCTTGAGGGAGTCTAGCACAGATACGCAGTATTTT
CDR3 protein: CASSLRESSTDTQYF

D gene: TRBD2
clone size: many
V gene: TRBV29-1
J gene: TRBJ2-1
CDR3 DNA: TGCAGCGTTGACCGTGGCAGACTACTAGCGAACAATGAGCAGTTCTTC
CDR3 protein: CSVDRGRLLANNEQFF

D gene: TRBD2
clone size: -
V gene: TRBV20-1
J gene: TRBJ2-7
CDR3 DNA: TGCAGTGCTAGTTCGACCCTACTAGCGGGAGATTACGAGCAGTACTTC
CDR3 protein: CSASSTLLAGDYEQYF

D gene: -
clone size: few
V gene: TRBV11-1
J gene: TRBJ2-7
CDR3 DNA: TGTGCCAGCAGCTTAGTGGGTACGGGGCTCGCCCGGATCTACGAGCAGTACTTC
CDR3 protein: CASSLVGTGLARIYEQYF

D gene: TRBD1
clone size: -
V gene: TRBV6-1
J gene: TRBJ2-7
CDR3 DNA: TGTGCCAGCAGTACCTTCCCGGGACAGGCCTCCTACGAGCAGTACTTC
CDR3 protein: CASSTFPGQASYEQYF

D gene: TRBD1
clone size: many
V gene: TRBV20-1
J gene: TRBJ2-2
CDR3 DNA: TGCAGTGTTATGCGACAGGGGAGATCCGGGGAGCTGTTTTTT
CDR3 protein: CSVMRQGRSGELFF

D gene: -
clone size: many
V gene: TRBV6-5
J gene: TRBJ1-2
CDR3 DNA: TGTGCCAGCAAGGGGGTTGGCTACACCTTC
CDR3 protein: CASKGVGYTF

D gene: -
clone size: many
V gene: TRBV12-3/TRBV12-4
J gene: TRBJ2-7
CDR3 DNA: TGTGCCAGCAGTTTTTGGGGTGGCTCCTACGAGCAGTACTTC
CDR3 protein: CASSFWGGSYEQYF

D gene: TRBD2
clone size: many
V gene: TRBV5-1
J gene: TRBJ2-7
CDR3 DNA: TGCGCCAGCAGCACACTAGCGGGGGGGGACGAGCAGTACTTC
CDR3 protein: CASSTLAGGDEQYF

D gene: TRBD2
clone size: few
V gene: TRBV15
J gene: TRBJ2-1
CDR3 DNA: TGTGCCACCAGCAGTCGGACTAGCAGACACAATGAGCAGTTCTTC
CDR3 protein: CATSSRTSRHNEQFF

D gene: -
clone size: -
V gene: TRBV12-3/TRBV12-4
J gene: TRBJ1-1
CDR3 DNA: TGTGCCAGCAGTAAGGGGGAGAACACTGAAGCTTTCTTT
CDR3 protein: CASSKGENTEAFF

D gene: TRBD1
clone size: many
V gene: TRBV20-1
J gene: TRBJ2-3
CDR3 DNA: TGCAGTGCGAGGACAGGGTACGACACAGATACGCAGTATTTT
CDR3 protein: CSARTGYDTDTQYF

D gene: TRBD1
clone size: -
V gene: TRBV12-3/TRBV12-4
J gene: TRBJ1-6
CDR3 DNA: TGTGCCAGCAGTCCACAGGGGCGCAATTCACCCCTCCACTTT
CDR3 protein: CASSPQGRNSPLHF

D gene: -
clone size: many
V gene: TRBV7-2
J gene: TRBJ2-7
CDR3 DNA: TGTGCCAGCAGCTTATGGGGTAGGGGGGGCCACGAGCAGTACTTC
CDR3 protein: CASSLWGRGGHEQYF

D gene: TRBD1
clone size: -
V gene: TRBV7-2
J gene: TRBJ1-5
CDR3 DNA: TGTGCCAGCAGCCTTCGACAGGGTAATCAGCCCCAGCATTTT
CDR3 protein: CASSLRQGNQPQHF

D gene: TRBD2
clone size: few
V gene: TRBV10-2
J gene: TRBJ2-1
CDR3 DNA: TGCGCCAGCAGTGAACTAGCGGGAGGATTCAATGAGCAGTTCTTC
CDR3 protein: CASSELAGGFNEQFF

D gene: -
clone size: -
V gene: TRBV6-4
J gene: TRBJ2-1
CDR3 DNA: TGTGCCAGCTCCCCCGAGTGGTCCTACAATGAGCAGTTCTTC
CDR3 protein: CASSPEWSYNEQFF

D gene: TRBD1
clone size: -
V gene: TRBV12-5
J gene: TRBJ1-1
CDR3 DNA: TGTGCTAGTGGTTTGGGGCAGGGGGCCTGGGCTTTCTTT
CDR3 protein: CASGLGQGAWAFF

D gene: -
clone size: many
V gene: TRBV12-3/TRBV12-4
J gene: TRBJ1-2
CDR3 DNA: TGTGCCAGCAGTTTACCCCCGGGGGGGCTCTATGGCTACACCTTC
CDR3 protein: CASSLPPGGLYGYTF

D gene: -
clone size: few
V gene: TRBV2
J gene: TRBJ2-7
CDR3 DNA: TGTGCCAGCAGTCGGGACATCTACGAGCAGTACTTC
CDR3 protein: CASSRDIYEQYF

D gene: -
clone size: many
V gene: TRBV15
J gene: TRBJ2-3
CDR3 DNA: TGTGCCACCAGCAGAGTCGCAGGGACGATGAGCACAGATACGCAGTATTTT
CDR3 protein: CATSRVAGTMSTDTQYF

D gene: -
clone size: -
V gene: TRBV14
J gene: TRBJ2-3
CDR3 DNA: TGTGCCAGCAGCCAAGGTGCGGGATTTGCGACAGATACGCAGTATTTT
CDR3 protein: CASSQGAGFATDTQYF

D gene: -
clone size: many
V gene: TRBV20-1
J gene: TRBJ2-7
CDR3 DNA: TGCAGTGCTAGACGAGGGGGCTCCTACGAGCAGTACTTC
CDR3 protein: CSARRGGSYEQYF

D gene: -
clone size: -
V gene: TRBV11-2
J gene: TRBJ2-2
CDR3 DNA: TGTGCCAGCAGCTTGAGAGGTTGGGGGCAGACCGGGGAGCTGTTTTTT
CDR3 protein: CASSLRGWGQTGELFF

D gene: -
clone size: many
V gene: TRBV3-1
J gene: TRBJ1-5
CDR3 DNA: TGTGCCAGCAGCCAGACGGTAGGCCAGCCCCAGCATTTT
CDR3 protein: CASSQTVGQPQHF

D gene: TRBD2
clone size: few
V gene: TRBV9
J gene: TRBJ2-3
CDR3 DNA: TGTGCCAGCAGCGTCCCTAGCGGGGGGACAGATACGCAGTATTTT
CDR3 protein: CASSVPSGGTDTQYF

D gene: -
clone size: -
V gene: TRBV5-6
J gene: TRBJ1-1
CDR3 DNA: TGTGCCAGCAGGTTCTCCTGGCGAGGCATGAACACTGAAGCTTTCTTT
CDR3 protein: CASRFSWRGMNTEAFF

D gene: -
clone size: many
V gene: TRBV5-1
J gene: TRBJ2-7
CDR3 DNA: TGCGCCAGCAGCTTGGCTATTTCGGGGCTAGTCAGATACGAGCAGTACTTC
CDR3 protein: CASSLAISGLVRYEQYF

D gene: -
clone size: many
V gene: TRBV10-3
J gene: TRBJ1-2
CDR3 DNA: TGTGCCATCAGTGAGCTCAGCTATGGCTACACCTTC
CDR3 protein: CAISELSYGYTF

D gene: -
clone size: -
V gene: TRBV12-3/TRBV12-4
J gene: TRBJ1-5
CDR3 DNA: TGTGCCAGCAGTTTAGGACAGCAGAATCAGCCCCAGCATTTT
CDR3 protein: CASSLGQQNQPQHF

D gene: -
clone size: many
V gene: TRBV11-3
J gene: TRBJ1-3
CDR3 DNA: TGTGCCAGCAGTACGCCCGGTGGAAACACCATATATTTT
CDR3 protein: CASSTPGGNTIYF

D gene: -
clone size: many
V gene: TRBV27
J gene: TRBJ1-6
CDR3 DNA: TGTGCCAGCAGTTTTGCCCTTCACAGGGCCTATAATTCACCCCTCCACTTT
CDR3 protein: CASSFALHRAYNSPLHF

D gene: -
clone size: -
V gene: TRBV2
J gene: TRBJ2-5
CDR3 DNA: TGTGCCAGCAGTGAAGGGGAACAAGAGACCCAGTACTTC
CDR3 protein: CASSEGEQETQYF

D gene: -
clone size: few
V gene: TRBV7-6
J gene: TRBJ1-4
CDR3 DNA: TGTGCCAGCAGCTTGTTGGGGGGACCAAATGAAAAACTGTTTTTT
CDR3 protein: CASSLLGGPNEKLFF